This TCR beta chain stems from a study of blood T cell repertoires in COVID-19. Study background: Both acute and convalescent COVID-19 samples were obtained from the United States, Italy and Spain. T cells, B-cell-depleted T cells, or PBMCs supplied cDNA or gDNA.

Authors' analysis steps: Cell counts per sample came from amplifying reference gene primers. Generated by immunoSEQ multiplex PCR, the TCRdb table keeps only in-frame clones and is missing some. The DNA was the basis for D and trimming; V, J and clone size are from that table. The table includes about 670,000 clones, 85% to 90% detected once. The CDR3 runs to 13 residues. The junction had 6 bases not matched to a gene; V was cut back by 5 bases and J by 6 bases. The germline V gene has CDR1 MNHEY and CDR2 SVGAGI. Sequenced material: peripheral blood. The chain links TRBV6-5 to TRBJ1-2, with 7 bases fitting TRBD1. The receptor was derived from a young woman with acute or convalescent COVID-19. CDR3 sequence (DNA): TGTGCCAGCAGTACTCCGACAGGGCATGGCTACACCTTC. Protein: CASSTPTGHGYTF.